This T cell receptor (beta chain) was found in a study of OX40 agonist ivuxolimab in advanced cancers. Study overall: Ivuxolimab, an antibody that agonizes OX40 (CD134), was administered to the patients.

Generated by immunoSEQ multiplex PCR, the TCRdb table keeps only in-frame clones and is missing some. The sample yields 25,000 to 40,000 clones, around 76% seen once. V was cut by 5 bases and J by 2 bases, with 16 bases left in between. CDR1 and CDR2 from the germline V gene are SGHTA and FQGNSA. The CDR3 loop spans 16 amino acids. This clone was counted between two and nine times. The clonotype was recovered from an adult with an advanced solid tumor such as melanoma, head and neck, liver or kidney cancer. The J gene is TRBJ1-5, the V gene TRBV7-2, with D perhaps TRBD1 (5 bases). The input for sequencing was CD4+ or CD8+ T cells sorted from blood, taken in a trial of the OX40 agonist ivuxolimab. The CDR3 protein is CASSLLGQGGNQPQHF. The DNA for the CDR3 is TGTGCCAGCAGCCTCCTCGGGCAGGGTGGCAATCAGCCCCAGCATTTT.